What follows are 5 T cell receptor beta chains derived from one specimen sequenced in a study of blood T cell repertoires in COVID-19. Profiled with immunoSEQ multiplex PCR; TCRdb holds only in-frame clones, not every one. The sample lists about 50,000 clones, about 89% occurring once. Material for sequencing was peripheral blood. These receptors came from a man between 60 and 75 years old with active or convalescent COVID-19.

V gene TRBV7-9 combines with J gene TRBJ1-3; D gene unclear. The CDR3 contains 14 residues. Looked up from germline, CDR1 is SEHNR and CDR2 is FQNEAQ (reference sequence). The ends were cut back, 2 bases at V and 2 bases at J, with 7 bases in the middle. The CDR3 loop is CASSLQGAGNTIYF. CDR3 nucleotides: TGTGCCAGCAGCTTACAAGGAGCTGGAAACACCATATATTTT.

The chain couples TRBV9 to TRBJ2-3; 11 positions match TRBD2. CDR3 size: 18 residues. Germline CDR1 SGDLS, CDR2 YYNGEE. V was pared by 3 bases and J by 6 bases, with 15 bases of the junction left unmatched. The CDR3 protein is CASSARGRASGGLDTQYF. CDR3 DNA sequence: TGTGCCAGCAGCGCCCGCGGAAGGGCTAGCGGGGGGTTGGATACGCAGTATTTT.

The chain recombines TRBV2 with TRBJ2-1; D perhaps matches TRBD2 (6 bases). Germline V gene sequence: CDR1 SNHLY, CDR2 FYNNEI. This CDR3 is 14 amino acids long. Trimming removed 4 bases at V and 4 bases at J, with 11 bases between. The CDR3 loop is CASSADGGYNEQFF. The DNA of the CDR3 is TGTGCCAGCAGTGCGGACGGGGGATACAATGAGCAGTTCTTC.

The chain links TRBV5-1 to TRBJ1-1; 9 bases map to TRBD1. There are 13 residues in the CDR3. V lost 2 bases, J lost 7 bases, and 3 bases stayed unmatched. Per germline, CDR1 SGHRS and CDR2 YFSETQ. In DNA form, the CDR3 reads TGCGCCAGCAGCTTAGGACAGGGGCTTGAAGCTTTCTTT. Protein: CASSLGQGLEAFF.

This clone appeared a few times. The V call is TRBV7-9, the J call TRBJ2-2, with a tentative D call TRBD1 (5 bases). Trimming stripped 2 bases from V and 6 bases from J, with 7 bases between. CDR1 SEHNR and CDR2 FQNEAQ come from the germline V gene (reference sequence). CDR3 size: 13 residues. The CDR3 is CASSLQGSGELFF. The CDR3 DNA reads TGTGCCAGCAGCTTACAGGGATCCGGGGAGCTGTTTTTT.